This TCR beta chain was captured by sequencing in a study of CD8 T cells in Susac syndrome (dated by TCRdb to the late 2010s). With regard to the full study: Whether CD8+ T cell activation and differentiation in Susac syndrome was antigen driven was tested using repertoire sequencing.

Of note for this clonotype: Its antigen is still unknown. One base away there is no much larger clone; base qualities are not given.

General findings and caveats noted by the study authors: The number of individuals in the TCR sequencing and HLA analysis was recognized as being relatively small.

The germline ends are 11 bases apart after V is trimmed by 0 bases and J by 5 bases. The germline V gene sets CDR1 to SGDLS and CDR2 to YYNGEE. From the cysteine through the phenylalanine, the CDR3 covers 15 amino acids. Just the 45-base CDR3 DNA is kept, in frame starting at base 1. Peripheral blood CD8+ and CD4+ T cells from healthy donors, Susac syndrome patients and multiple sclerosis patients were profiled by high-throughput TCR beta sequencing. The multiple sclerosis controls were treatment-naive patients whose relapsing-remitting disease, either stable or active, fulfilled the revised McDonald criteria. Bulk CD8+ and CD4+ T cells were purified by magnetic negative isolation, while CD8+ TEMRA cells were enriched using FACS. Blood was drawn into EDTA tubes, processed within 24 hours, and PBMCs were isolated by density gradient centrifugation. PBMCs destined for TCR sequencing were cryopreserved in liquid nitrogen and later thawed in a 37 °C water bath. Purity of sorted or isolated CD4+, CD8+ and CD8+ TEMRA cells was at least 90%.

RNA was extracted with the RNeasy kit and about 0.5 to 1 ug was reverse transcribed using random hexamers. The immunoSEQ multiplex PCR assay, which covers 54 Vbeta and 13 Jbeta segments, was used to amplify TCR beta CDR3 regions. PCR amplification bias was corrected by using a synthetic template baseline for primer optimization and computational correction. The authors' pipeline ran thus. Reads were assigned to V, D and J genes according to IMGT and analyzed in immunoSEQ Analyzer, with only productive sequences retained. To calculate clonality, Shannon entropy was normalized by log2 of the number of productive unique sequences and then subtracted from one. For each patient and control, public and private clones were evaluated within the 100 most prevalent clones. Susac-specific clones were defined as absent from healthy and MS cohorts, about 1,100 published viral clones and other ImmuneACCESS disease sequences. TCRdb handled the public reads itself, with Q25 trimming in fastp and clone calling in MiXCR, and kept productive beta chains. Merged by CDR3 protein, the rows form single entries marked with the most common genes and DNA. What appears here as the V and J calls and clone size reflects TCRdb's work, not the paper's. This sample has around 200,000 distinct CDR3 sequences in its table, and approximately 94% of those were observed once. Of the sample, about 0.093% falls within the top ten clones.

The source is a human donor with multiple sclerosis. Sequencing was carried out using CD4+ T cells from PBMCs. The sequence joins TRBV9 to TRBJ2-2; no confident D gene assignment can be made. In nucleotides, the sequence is TGTGCCAGCAGCGTAGTGGCAGGACCTACCGGGGAGCTGTTTTTT. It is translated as CASSVVAGPTGELFF.